The 9 T cell receptor beta chains in this list originate from one sample, sequenced in a study of chronic HIV infection and antiretroviral therapy. TCRdb reprocessed the 5' RACE reads via MiXCR and lists one record per CDR3 protein. The top ten clones hold under 3.5% of a sample with 45,000 to 55,000 distinct CDR3 sequences, approximately 19% of them seen once. The sample was peripheral blood. Receptor source: an adult who had HIV and had not received antiretroviral therapy, or was an uninfected healthy control (not recorded which).

This clonotype was recorded a few times. This rearrangement joins TRBV10-3 to TRBJ2-5; D gene uncertain. Germline V gene sequence: CDR1 ENHRY, CDR2 SYGVKD. There are 12 residues in the CDR3. V lost 11 bases to trimming and J lost 2 bases, with 12 bases between them. CDR3 sequence (DNA): TGTGCCTTCGAGGCACAACAAGAGACCCAGTACTTC. Translated: CAFEAQQETQYF.

V gene TRBV27 combines with J gene TRBJ1-1; a possible D gene is TRBD1 (5 bases). CDR1 is MNHEY, CDR2 SMNVEV, per germline (reference sequence). The ends were cut back, 0 bases at V and 5 bases at J, with 10 bases in the middle. CDR3 length: 14 residues. The CDR3 sequence is CASSLSGTGTEAFF. The CDR3 nucleotides are TGTGCCAGCAGTTTATCAGGGACGGGTACTGAAGCTTTCTTT.

This clonotype was counted only a few times. This chain links TRBV6-2 or TRBV6-3 with TRBJ2-1; D uncertain. The germline V gene encodes CDR1 MNHEY and CDR2 SVGEGT. The V and J ends lost 10 bases and 4 bases respectively, with 14 bases between them. The CDR3 is 13 residues long. CDR3 sequence reads: CATRARNYNEQFF. CDR3 in DNA: TGTGCCACCCGAGCGAGGAATTACAATGAGCAGTTCTTC.

The chain employs TRBV6-1 and TRBJ1-3, with D possibly being TRBD1 (5 bases). The CDR3 is 11 residues long. Looked up from germline, CDR1 is MNHNS and CDR2 is SASEGT. Trimming removed 7 bases at V and 8 bases at J, with 9 bases between. The CDR3 coding sequence is TGTGCCAGCAACGTGGGGCACACCATATATTTT. This gives the protein CASNVGHTIYF.

V is TRBV28 and J is TRBJ1-2; 8 bases agree with TRBD1. Germline assignment: CDR1 MDHEN and CDR2 SYDVKM. J gave up 7 bases and V 5 bases, and 9 bases lay outside the gene matches. The CDR3 is 14 residues long. The CDR3 DNA reads TGTGCCAGCAGTCTACGGACAGGGAGGAGTGGCTACACCTTC. This encodes CASSLRTGRSGYTF.

The chain joins TRBV5-1 to TRBJ1-4, with 9 nucleotides matching TRBD1. This CDR3 has 16 amino acids. Looked up from germline, CDR1 is SGHRS and CDR2 is YFSETQ. J gave up 3 bases and V 4 bases, and 7 bases lay outside the gene matches. CDR3 DNA sequence: TGCGCCAGCAGCCCGGGACAGGGACCAGCTAATGAAAAACTGTTTTTT. It yields the protein CASSPGQGPANEKLFF.

The V gene is TRBV7-3, the J gene TRBJ1-1; possibly TRBD1 for D (5 bases). The CDR3 runs 14 residues. V was cut by 4 bases and J by 7 bases, with 16 bases left in between. In germline, CDR1 is SGHTA, CDR2 FQGTGA. CDR3 amino acids: CASSSSAGLNEAFF. The CDR3, as DNA: TGTGCCAGCAGCTCCTCAGCGGGACTGAATGAAGCTTTCTTT.

The chain links TRBV29-1 to TRBJ2-1; 9 bases are shared with TRBD1. V was pared by 7 bases and J by 9 bases, with 7 bases of the junction left unmatched. The CDR3 runs 12 residues. CDR1 SQVTM and CDR2 ANQGSEA come from the germline V gene. CDR3 in amino acids: CSAGTGSGEQFF. In DNA form, the CDR3 reads TGCAGCGCTGGGACAGGGAGCGGTGAGCAGTTCTTC.

The chain combines TRBV3-1 with TRBJ2-5, with a tentative D call TRBD1 (5 bases). Germline CDR1 LGHDT, CDR2 YNNKEL (reference sequence). CDR3 length: 18 residues. V was shortened by 2 bases and J by 0 bases, with 19 bases between the two germline ends. This CDR3 reads CASSQRSFTGRYQETQYF. The CDR3 DNA is TGTGCCAGCAGCCAAAGAAGTTTCACAGGCCGGTACCAAGAGACCCAGTACTTC.